The entry that follows covers one T cell receptor (beta chain) sequence. The antigen it recognizes is unknown. No base qualities exist here, and no much larger clone lies one base off it. Sorted unstimulated T cells and proliferating T cells recovered from mixed lymphocyte reactions were subjected to TCRbeta CDR3 sequencing. Fresh whole blood from roughly nine HLA-typed healthy donors was used as the source from which PBMCs were isolated. Unstimulated CD4+ non-regulatory T cells were FACS-sorted to map the origin of alloreactive clones. The source of the sample is a study of siplizumab effects on memory and regulatory T cells (dated by TCRdb to between 2019 and 2020). Turning to the overall study: The effect of the anti-CD2 antibody siplizumab on alloreactive T-cell subsets was examined in allogeneic mixed lymphocyte reactions constructed from human PBMCs.

V gives up 7 bases and J gives up 5 bases, and the segment between their germline ends measures 17 bases. There are 13 amino acids in the CDR3, from cysteine to phenylalanine inclusive. The sequence is cut down to CDR3 DNA, 39 bases in frame from base 1. From a lookup of the germline V gene, CDR1 and CDR2 are SQVTM and ANQGSEA. The paper's findings and limits, for the study overall: Because sequences at frequencies below about 10^-5 were poorly captured, only a minor fraction of alloreactive clones could be mapped back to unstimulated subsets. Among mappable alloreactive CD4+ clones, the Treg-derived fraction averaged 68.8% with siplizumab versus around 27% in control reactions. Unstimulated naive T cells appeared more diverse than memory T cells, and naive cells seemed to contribute substantially to the alloresponse. Siplizumab significantly reduced the cumulative frequency of alloreactive sequences traceable to unstimulated CD4+ memory T cells. Roughly 80-97% of proliferating CD4+ or CD8+ clones could not be assigned a naive or memory phenotype. The suppressive function of proliferating Tregs from siplizumab cultures was not functionally confirmed.

Libraries were prepared through the immunoSEQ multiplex PCR assay. Some 100,000 TCR templates per sample were assayed by the deep sequencing platform. Genomic DNA extracted from sorted T cells was used for TCRbeta CDR3 sequencing. For the original study's pipeline: Clonal analysis of TCRbeta CDR3 data was done in the R programming language. Unstimulated samples were compared with post-reaction CFSE-low samples to define alloreactive CD4+ and CD8+ clones. By matching sequences to the repertoires of sorted unstimulated Treg and non-Treg cells, each alloreactive CD4+ clone was assigned a regulatory or non-regulatory origin. Sourced from immuneACCESS, this table was stored by TCRdb with only in-frame sequences that have V and J called. A share of the clones is absent; for the studies checked, an unresolved V gene accounts for under half, and the remainder has no known explanation. The V and J calls and the clone size are those of that table, but D and trimming were determined from the DNA. This sample gives roughly 110,000 clones in total; 93% of them show up just once. Over 0.15% of the sample comes from the top ten.

The sequencing input was non-Treg CD4+ T cells sorted from blood. The cell subset or site label for this specimen denotes: FACS-sorted unstimulated CD4+ non-regulatory T cells. The rearrangement combines TRBV29-1 with TRBJ2-5, with a weak D call of TRBD1 (6 bases match). This TCR was recovered from a human donor in good health. The DNA sequence reads TGCAGCGCCCGTGTGGGGACAAGTGAGACCCAGTACTTC. It translates as CSARVGTSETQYF.